This T cell receptor beta chain was documented in a study of blood T cell repertoires in COVID-19 (TCRdb year 2020). A note on the overall study: Samples from collaborators originated in the United States, Italy and Spain and spanned both the acute and convalescent phases of COVID-19. The material from the prospective study consisted of cDNA or gDNA derived from T cells, B-cell-depleted T cells, or PBMCs. The dataset comprised deeply sampled blood TCRbeta repertoires from subjects exposed to, actively infected with, or recovered from COVID-19. The repertoires were made available in a free public database intended to serve as a resource for research on the immune response to SARS-CoV-2. Samples came from the ongoing ImmuneRACE study (first 160 participants) plus 1,254 subjects from 6 global collaborators. A de-identified subject ID, COVID-19 status, age in years and sex were almost always included in the sample metadata. Where available, HLA class I and class II types were obtained from metadata supplied by the sample provider rather than from assay-based typing.

TCRbeta CDR3 regions were amplified from genomic DNA using the immunoSEQ Assay, a bias-controlled multiplex PCR. For the original study's pipeline: The number of nucleated cells in each sample was estimated by amplification of reference gene primers within the assay. To quantify the absolute abundance of each unique TCRbeta CDR3 rearrangement, sequence reads were collapsed and filtered. Productive Simpson clonality was computed per sample as the square root of Simpson's diversity index over productive rearrangements. This immuneACCESS table, as held by TCRdb, lists in-frame sequences with V and J called but not all clones. Of the missing ones, under half trace to an unresolved V gene in checked studies; the others have no known cause. V, J and clone size were drawn from that table, and D and trimming were deduced from the DNA. The sample table shows around 170,000 clones, and about 81% are seen once. Of the sample, 12% falls within the top ten clones.

This clone was detected once. This receptor's antigen is unknown. No base-level quality is on record; no much larger clone is a single base apart. In Seattle, one collaborating source enrolled patients while the infection was active and tracked those patients longitudinally over the course of disease. Collaborating institutions collected whole blood in K2EDTA tubes following their own protocols. For TCRbeta analysis, collaborator samples were shipped as frozen whole blood, as isolated PBMCs, or as DNA extracted from either sample type. What the research found in general, with its limitations: The amount of clinical and demographic metadata varied by source and participant and was provided uncurated.

V lost 9 bases and J lost 2 bases; the stretch between them is 13 bases long. The CDR3 covers 13 residues, taking in both the cysteine and the phenylalanine. The kept DNA is CDR3 alone, 39 bases in frame from the first base. In the germline V gene, CDR1 corresponds to SNHLY and CDR2 to FYNNEI. Source material: peripheral blood. This TCR was sampled from a woman aged 80 or over with COVID-19, enrolled during active disease. The rearrangement joined TRBV2 to TRBJ2-5, with TRBD1 as a weak D call on 5 bases. The CDR3 region reads CASVGHSQETQYF. In nucleotides, the sequence is TGTGCCAGTGTCGGACACTCTCAAGAGACCCAGTACTTC.